This T cell receptor beta chain is from a study of blood T cell repertoires in COVID-19. About the study: COVID-19 samples collected from the United States, Italy and Spain covered acute and convalescent phases. In each case, the material was cDNA or gDNA derived from T cells, B-cell-depleted T cells, or PBMCs.

Here immunoSEQ multiplex PCR was the method, and the copy in TCRdb shows in-frame clones only, minus some. The table lists fewer than 100,000 clones, 80% of them singletons. The V gene end was trimmed by 3 bases and the J gene end by 5 bases; junction bases not matched to a gene: 10. Looked up from germline, CDR1 is SGHAT and CDR2 is FQNNGV. There are 16 residues in the CDR3. The rearrangement joins TRBV11-2 to TRBJ1-1; TRBD1 aligns across 9 bases. The sample comprised peripheral blood. The origin of this receptor is a woman in her sixties or seventies with acute or convalescent COVID-19. The CDR3 reads CASSLFTGTGNTEAFF. The CDR3 DNA follows: TGTGCCAGCAGCTTGTTCACCGGGACAGGGAATACTGAAGCTTTCTTT.